This paragraph covers one TCR beta chain sequence. This sample was taken from a study of blood T cells in healthy people across ages. It was with a sample-barcoded 5' primer and a J-beta primer mix that a second PCR of roughly 7 to 11 cycles was run. Sequencing recovered at least 3 million CDR3-containing paired-end reads from each sample. TCRdb called the 5' RACE reads again in MiXCR, with one record for every CDR3 protein. The sample lists around 1.5 million distinct CDR3 sequences, around 59% occurring once. CDR1 and CDR2 from the germline V gene are LGHDT and YNNKEL (reference sequence). The J segment lost 3 bases and the V segment lost 0 bases, leaving 4 bases of the junction unmatched. This CDR3 comprises 15 residues.

Input material: blood. The TCR originated in a man between 18 and 35 years old in good health. This chain joins TRBV3-1 and TRBJ2-5, with 7 bases identical to TRBD1. The CDR3 sequence is CASSQDPTGKETQYF. The CDR3 DNA reads TGTGCCAGCAGCCAAGACCCGACAGGGAAAGAGACCCAGTACTTC.